The 13 T cell receptor beta chains below were found in one sample sequenced in a study of T cells in Graves' hyperthyroidism and ophthalmopathy. TCR beta CDR3 region amplification was performed from RNA transcripts. First-round RT-PCR targeting the TCR CDR3 was performed with the HTBI primer set. TCRdb reanalysed the multiplex PCR reads using MiXCR and keeps one entry per CDR3 protein. This table holds around 580,000 distinct CDR3 sequences, approximately 44% found once. The material sequenced was peripheral blood or thyroid tissue (not recorded which). The receptors stem from a woman under 30 with Graves' hyperthyroidism.

This clonotype occurred many times. The rearrangement uses TRBV5-1 and TRBJ1-1, with TRBD1 as a possible D gene (5 bases). This CDR3 has 16 residues. Trimming stripped 0 bases from V and 3 bases from J, with 15 bases between. The germline gives CDR1 SGHRS, CDR2 YFSETQ. The CDR3 DNA reads as TGCGCCAGCAGCTTGGATTTGGGACTGGCGGACACTGAAGCTTTCTTT. It is translated as CASSLDLGLADTEAFF.

The J gene is TRBJ1-1, the V gene TRBV6-5, with unresolved D. The CDR3 has 13 residues. CDR1 MNHEY and CDR2 SVGAGI come from the germline V gene. V was clipped by 0 bases and J by 5 bases, with 7 bases between them. CDR3: CASSYSRRTEAFF. The DNA of the CDR3 is TGTGCCAGCAGTTACTCCCGAAGAACTGAAGCTTTCTTT.

The rearrangement joins TRBV12-3 or TRBV12-4 to TRBJ2-2, with 9 bases matching TRBD1. Trimming removed 7 bases from V and 9 bases from J; junction bases left unmatched: 6. The CDR3 length is 13 residues. In DNA, the CDR3 is TGTGCCAGCAACTTACAGGGGGCCAGGGAGCTGTTTTTT. Protein product: CASNLQGARELFF.

This clonotype was observed at least ten times. This chain links TRBV19 with TRBJ1-1; D is unclear. Germline V gene sequence: CDR1 LNHDA, CDR2 SQIVND (reference sequence). The V end was cut by 5 bases, the J end by 0 bases, with 10 bases between. The CDR3 is 14 residues long. DNA of the CDR3: TGTGCCAGTAGTGACTGGACGGTGAACACTGAAGCTTTCTTT. It is translated as CASSDWTVNTEAFF.

The V call is TRBV27, the J call TRBJ1-2, with 9 positions matching TRBD1. J gave up 8 bases and V 7 bases, and 5 bases lay outside the gene matches. Germline CDR1 and CDR2: MNHEY and SMNVEV (reference sequence). This CDR3 spans 12 amino acids. CDR3 residues: CASTRQGEGYTF. The DNA for the CDR3 is TGTGCCAGCACTCGACAGGGGGAGGGCTACACCTTC.

V usage is TRBV7-6 and J usage is TRBJ2-7; D possibly uses TRBD1 or TRBD2 (5 bases each). The germline V and J ends were trimmed by 5 bases and 9 bases, with 11 bases remaining between them. The CDR3 length is 11 residues. The germline CDR1 and CDR2 sequences are SGHVS and FNYEAQ. CDR3 DNA: TGTGCCAGCAGCGGGGGTGACGTGCAGTACTTC. Protein: CASSGGDVQYF.

This chain links TRBV29-1 with TRBJ1-2; TRBD1 might be the D (5 bases). Trimming took off 7 bases at V and 0 bases at J, with 12 bases between the two ends. Germline CDR1 and CDR2: SQVTM and ANQGSEA. The CDR3 totals 13 residues. The CDR3 here is CSAVGESNYGYTF. In DNA, the CDR3 is TGCAGCGCCGTGGGGGAGTCTAACTATGGCTACACCTTC.

This clonotype was recorded a few times. The rearrangement joins TRBV24-1 to TRBJ2-1; weak D call: TRBD1 (6 bases). There are 13 residues in the CDR3. Trimming pared 0 bases from V and 9 bases from J, leaving 8 bases between. Per germline, CDR1 KGHDR and CDR2 SFDVKD. The CDR3 nucleotides are TGTGCCACCAGTGATTTGCTCAGGGGTGAGCAGTTCTTC. Translating gives CATSDLLRGEQFF.

This clonotype has only one observation. The rearrangement links TRBV19 to TRBJ1-5; TRBD1 matches at 10 bases. The CDR3 has 15 amino acids. The germline gives CDR1 LNHDA, CDR2 SQIVND (reference sequence). V gave up 5 bases and J gave up 4 bases; unmatched junction bases: 5. The CDR3 spells CASSPWTGGNQPQHF. CDR3 nucleotide sequence: TGTGCCAGTAGTCCGTGGACAGGGGGGAATCAGCCCCAGCATTTT.

The table lists this clonotype with many counts. This chain joins TRBV13 and TRBJ1-2; 7 bases align to TRBD1. The ends lost 1 base at V and 3 bases at J; junction bases unmatched: 8. Germline CDR1 reads PRHDT; CDR2 reads FYEKMQ (reference sequence). The CDR3 length is 16 residues. The CDR3 sequence: CASSLAGQAWDYGYTF. The CDR3 DNA sequence: TGTGCCAGCAGCTTAGCCGGACAGGCCTGGGACTATGGCTACACCTTC.

This clonotype was found many times. V is TRBV20-1 and J is TRBJ2-7; D ambiguous. With 3 bases removed from V and 4 bases from J, the gap between germline ends came to 10 bases. Per germline, CDR1 DFQATT and CDR2 SNEGSKA (reference sequence). The CDR3 is 12 amino acids. The CDR3 DNA sequence: TGCAGTGCTAGTCCCACCACATACGAGCAGTACTTC. Translating it yields CSASPTTYEQYF.

Points on this clonotype: Possible read error: a much larger clone is one base away. The chain carries TRBV5-1 and TRBJ1-1; possibly TRBD1 for D (5 bases). CDR3 size: 14 residues. Per the germline V gene, CDR1 is SGHRS and CDR2 is YFSETQ. The CDR3 spells CASSSVPQGTEASF. DNA of the CDR3: TGCGCCAGCAGCTCGGTTCCCCAGGGAACTGAAGCTTCCTTT.

This clonotype was picked up many times. The chain links TRBV7-9 to TRBJ1-4; tentatively, D is TRBD1 (5 bases). The germline V and J ends were trimmed by 6 bases and 6 bases, with 14 bases remaining between them. Germline V gene data show CDR1 as SEHNR and CDR2 as FQNEAQ (reference sequence). The CDR3 loop spans 14 amino acids. The CDR3 nucleotides are TGTGCCAGCAGACAGACAGCTGGGGATGAAAAACTGTTTTTT. It encodes CASRQTAGDEKLFF.